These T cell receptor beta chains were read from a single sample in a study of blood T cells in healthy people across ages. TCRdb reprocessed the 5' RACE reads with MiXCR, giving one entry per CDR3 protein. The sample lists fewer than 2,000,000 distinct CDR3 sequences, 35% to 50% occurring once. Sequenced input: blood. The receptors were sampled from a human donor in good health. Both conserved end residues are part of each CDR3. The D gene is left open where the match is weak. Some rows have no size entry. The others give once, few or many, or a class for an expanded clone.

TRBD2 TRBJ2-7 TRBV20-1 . CSASVPGLAYEQYF TGCAGTGCTAGCGTCCCGGGACTAGCTTACGAGCAGTACTTC
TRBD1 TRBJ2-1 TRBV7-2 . CASSTRTGGRDEQFF TGTGCCAGCAGCACCCGGACAGGGGGTAGAGATGAGCAGTTCTTC
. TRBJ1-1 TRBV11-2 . CASSLSSTGWDTEAFF TGTGCCAGCAGCTTATCGAGCACAGGGTGGGACACTGAAGCTTTCTTT
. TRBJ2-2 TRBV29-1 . CSVEGIGVGSGELFF TGCAGCGTTGAAGGAATAGGGGTGGGTTCCGGGGAGCTGTTTTTT
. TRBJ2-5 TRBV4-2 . CASSQGGGGQETQYF TGTGCCAGCAGCCAAGGCGGGGGCGGCCAAGAGACCCAGTACTTC
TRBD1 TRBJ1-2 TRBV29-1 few CSVDDTGVGYGYTF TGCAGCGTTGACGACACAGGGGTCGGCTATGGCTACACCTTC
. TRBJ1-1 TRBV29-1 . CSVVQGATEAFF TGCAGCGTTGTACAGGGCGCTACTGAAGCTTTCTTT
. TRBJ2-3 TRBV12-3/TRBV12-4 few CASSLVRAEPSTDTQYF TGTGCCAGCAGTTTGGTCCGTGCAGAACCTTCCACAGATACGCAGTATTTT
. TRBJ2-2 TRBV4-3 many CASSQDQGRHNTGELFF TGCGCCAGCAGCCAAGATCAGGGCAGGCACAACACCGGGGAGCTGTTTTTT
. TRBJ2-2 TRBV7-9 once CASRDSPGELFF TGTGCCAGCAGGGACTCCCCCGGGGAGCTGTTTTTT
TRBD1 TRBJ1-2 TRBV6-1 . CASSRGTGRSGNYGYTF TGTGCCAGCAGCCGCGGGACAGGGAGAAGTGGCAACTATGGCTACACCTTC
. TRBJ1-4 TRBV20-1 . CSALKAVVGEKLFF TGCAGTGCCTTAAAGGCAGTAGTAGGGGAAAAACTGTTTTTT
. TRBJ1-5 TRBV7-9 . CASSSSGTPNQPQHF TGTGCCAGCAGCTCAAGCGGGACACCCAATCAGCCCCAGCATTTT
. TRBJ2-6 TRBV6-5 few CASSYPRSGGSGANVLTF TGTGCCAGCAGTTACCCGAGGTCCGGAGGCTCTGGGGCCAACGTCCTGACTTTC
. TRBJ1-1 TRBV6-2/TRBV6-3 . CAADRLNTEAFF TGTGCCGCTGACAGGCTAAACACTGAAGCTTTCTTT
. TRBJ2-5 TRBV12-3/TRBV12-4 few CASSSQRETQYF TGTGCCAGCAGTTCCCAGAGAGAGACCCAGTACTTC
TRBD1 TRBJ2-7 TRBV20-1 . CSAMDRIYEQYF TGCAGTGCTATGGACAGGATCTACGAGCAGTACTTC
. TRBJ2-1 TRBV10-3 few CAISDGGEQFF TGTGCCATCAGTGACGGAGGTGAGCAGTTCTTC
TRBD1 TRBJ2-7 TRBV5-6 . CASRRGRGGYEQYF TGTGCCAGCAGAAGGGGGCGCGGTGGGTACGAGCAGTACTTC
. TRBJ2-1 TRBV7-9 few CASSTSQGRSSYNEQFF TGTGCCAGCAGCACCTCTCAGGGGCGAAGCTCCTACAATGAGCAGTTCTTC
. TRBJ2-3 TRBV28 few CASSFGPGPDTQYF TGTGCCAGCAGTTTCGGCCCGGGGCCAGATACGCAGTATTTT
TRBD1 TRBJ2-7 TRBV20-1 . CSATDRSGTYEQYF TGCAGTGCTACGGACAGGTCGGGAACCTACGAGCAGTACTTC
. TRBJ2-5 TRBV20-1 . CSATNKETQYF TGCAGTGCTACCAATAAGGAGACCCAGTACTTC
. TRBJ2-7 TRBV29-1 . CSVEEEGTYEQYF TGCAGCGTTGAGGAGGAGGGAACCTACGAGCAGTACTTC
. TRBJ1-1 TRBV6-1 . CASSPAGRKAFF TGTGCCAGCAGTCCAGCCGGGCGGAAAGCTTTCTTT
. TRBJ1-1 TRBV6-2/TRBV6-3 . CASRDTGSTEAFF TGTGCCAGCAGAGACACAGGGTCCACTGAAGCTTTCTTT
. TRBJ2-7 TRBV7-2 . CASSLRTAIGGVSEQYF TGTGCCAGCAGCTTAAGAACGGCGATCGGCGGGGTAAGCGAGCAGTACTTC
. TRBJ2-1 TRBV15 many CATSPRGRGLNEQFF TGTGCCACCAGCCCGCGGGGCAGGGGCCTTAATGAGCAGTTCTTC
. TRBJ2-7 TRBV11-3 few CASSLPRPTGGAYEQYF TGTGCCAGCAGCTTACCGCGCCCCACAGGGGGGGCGTACGAGCAGTACTTC
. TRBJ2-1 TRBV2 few CASSSDVSSYNEQFF TGTGCCAGCAGCTCGGACGTAAGCTCCTACAATGAGCAGTTCTTC
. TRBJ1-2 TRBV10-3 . CAISELGDTNYGYTF TGTGCCATCAGTGAGTTAGGGGATACTAACTATGGCTACACCTTC
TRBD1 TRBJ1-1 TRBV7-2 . CASSLEGDRMNTEAFF TGTGCCAGCAGCTTAGAGGGGGACAGGATGAACACTGAAGCTTTCTTT
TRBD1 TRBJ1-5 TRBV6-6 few CASKGQGVNQPQHF TGTGCCAGCAAAGGACAGGGAGTCAATCAGCCCCAGCATTTT
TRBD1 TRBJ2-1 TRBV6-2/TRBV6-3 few CASARTMTGGKYNEQFF TGTGCCAGCGCCAGGACCATGACAGGGGGGAAGTACAATGAGCAGTTCTTC
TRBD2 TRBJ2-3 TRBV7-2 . CASIPSGGARDTQYF TGTGCCAGCATCCCTAGCGGGGGGGCAAGGGATACGCAGTATTTT
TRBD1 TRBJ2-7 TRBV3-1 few CASSQHATGGEQYF TGTGCCAGCAGCCAACACGCGACAGGGGGCGAGCAGTACTTC
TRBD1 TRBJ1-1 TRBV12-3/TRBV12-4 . CASSLAGQGWTEAFF TGTGCCAGCAGTTTAGCAGGACAGGGTTGGACTGAAGCTTTCTTT
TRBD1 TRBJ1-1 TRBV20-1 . CSARAWGQLNTEAFF TGCAGTGCTAGAGCTTGGGGACAGCTGAACACTGAAGCTTTCTTT
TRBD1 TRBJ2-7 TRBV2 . CANSTTGTEFYEQYF TGTGCCAACAGTACCACCGGGACAGAGTTCTACGAGCAGTACTTC
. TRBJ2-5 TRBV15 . CATRGEGTQYF TGTGCCACCAGAGGGGAAGGGACCCAGTACTTC
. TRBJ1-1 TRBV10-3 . CAISRQASLMYEAFF TGTGCCATCAGTCGACAGGCCTCACTTATGTATGAAGCTTTCTTT
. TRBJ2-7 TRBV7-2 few CASSHWSSYEQYF TGTGCCAGCAGCCACTGGAGCTCCTACGAGCAGTACTTC
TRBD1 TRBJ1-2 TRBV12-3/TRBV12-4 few CASSSPDRGFNYGCTF TGTGCCAGCAGTTCCCCTGACAGGGGGTTTAACTATGGCTGCACCTTC
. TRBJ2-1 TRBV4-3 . CASSPARLSNYNEQFF TGCGCCAGCAGCCCAGCGCGACTATCGAACTACAATGAGCAGTTCTTC
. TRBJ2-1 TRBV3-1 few CAGSVSTGYEQFF TGTGCCGGCAGCGTATCTACAGGGTATGAGCAGTTCTTC
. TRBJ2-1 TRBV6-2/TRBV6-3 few CASISTYHDSYNEQFF TGTGCCAGCATTTCGACCTACCATGACTCCTACAATGAGCAGTTCTTC
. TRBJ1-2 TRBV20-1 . CSAREGLRYGYTF TGCAGTGCTAGAGAAGGACTACGCTATGGCTACACCTTC
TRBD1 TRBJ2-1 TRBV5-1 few CASSFRDRGYNEQFF TGTGCCAGCAGCTTCCGAGACAGGGGGTACAATGAGCAGTTCTTC
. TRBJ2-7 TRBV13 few CASSPPRAGGGEQYF TGTGCCAGCAGCCCCCCACGGGCAGGGGGAGGCGAGCAGTACTTC
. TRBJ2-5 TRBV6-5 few CASSYSNGPQYF TGTGCCAGCAGTTACTCGAACGGGCCCCAGTACTTC
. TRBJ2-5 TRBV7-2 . CASSLGLRLAETQYF TGTGCCAGCAGCTTAGGCTTACGGCTAGCAGAGACCCAGTACTTC
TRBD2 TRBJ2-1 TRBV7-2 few CASSSRALAGVQFF TGTGCCAGCAGCTCGCGCGCCCTAGCGGGGGTGCAGTTCTTC
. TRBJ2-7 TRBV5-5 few CASSQTGSPSTYEQYF TGTGCCAGCAGCCAGACCGGGTCTCCCTCAACCTACGAGCAGTACTTC
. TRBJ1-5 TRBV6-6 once CASTRKQGIGNQPQHF TGTGCCAGCACCCGGAAACAGGGAATCGGGAATCAGCCCCAGCATTTT
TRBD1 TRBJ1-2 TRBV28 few CASLATGRSGYTF TGTGCCAGCCTCGCGACAGGGCGGAGTGGCTACACCTTC
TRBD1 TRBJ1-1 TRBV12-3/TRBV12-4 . CASTLGQLNTEAFF TGTGCCAGCACCTTGGGACAGCTGAACACTGAAGCTTTCTTT
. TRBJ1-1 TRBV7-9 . CASSLVNIDTEAFF TGTGCCAGCAGCTTAGTGAACATAGACACTGAAGCTTTCTTT
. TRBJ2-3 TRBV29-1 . CSVARGSAGARTDTQYF TGCAGCGTTGCCAGGGGTAGCGCGGGGGCCCGCACAGATACGCAGTATTTT
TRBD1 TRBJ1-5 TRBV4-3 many CASSQGTGFNQPQHF TGCGCCAGCAGCCAAGGGACAGGATTCAATCAGCCCCAGCATTTT
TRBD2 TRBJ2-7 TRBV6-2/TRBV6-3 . CASTISGTSGNAYF TGTGCCAGCACTATTTCCGGGACTAGCGGTAACGCGTACTTC